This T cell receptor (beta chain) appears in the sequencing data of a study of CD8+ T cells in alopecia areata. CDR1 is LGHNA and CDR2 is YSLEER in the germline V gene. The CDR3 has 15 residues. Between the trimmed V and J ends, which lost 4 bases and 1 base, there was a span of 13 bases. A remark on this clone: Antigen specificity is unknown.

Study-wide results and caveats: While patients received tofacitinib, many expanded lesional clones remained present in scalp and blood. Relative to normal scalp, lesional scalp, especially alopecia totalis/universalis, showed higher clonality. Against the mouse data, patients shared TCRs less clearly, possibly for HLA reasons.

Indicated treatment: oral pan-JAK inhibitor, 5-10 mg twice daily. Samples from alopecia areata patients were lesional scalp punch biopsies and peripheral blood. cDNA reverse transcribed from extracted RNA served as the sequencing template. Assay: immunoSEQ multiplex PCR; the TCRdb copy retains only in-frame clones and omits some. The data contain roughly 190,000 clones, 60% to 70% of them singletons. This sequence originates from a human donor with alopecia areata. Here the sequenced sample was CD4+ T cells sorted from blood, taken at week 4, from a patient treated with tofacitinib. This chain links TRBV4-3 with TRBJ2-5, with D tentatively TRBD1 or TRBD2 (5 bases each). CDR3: CASSLRDGFQETQYF. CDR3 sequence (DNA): TGCGCCAGCAGCCTAAGGGACGGTTTCCAAGAGACCCAGTACTTC.